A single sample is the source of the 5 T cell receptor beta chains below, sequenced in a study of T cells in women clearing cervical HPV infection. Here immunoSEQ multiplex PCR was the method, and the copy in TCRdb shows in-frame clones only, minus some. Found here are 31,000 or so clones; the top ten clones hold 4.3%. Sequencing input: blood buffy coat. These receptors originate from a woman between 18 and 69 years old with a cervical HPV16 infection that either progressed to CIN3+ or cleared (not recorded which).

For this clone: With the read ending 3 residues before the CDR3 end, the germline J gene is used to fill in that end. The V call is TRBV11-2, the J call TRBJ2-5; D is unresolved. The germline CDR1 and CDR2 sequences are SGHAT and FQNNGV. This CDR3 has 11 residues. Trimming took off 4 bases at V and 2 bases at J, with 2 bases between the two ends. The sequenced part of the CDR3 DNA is TGTGCCAGCAGCTCTCAAGAGACC. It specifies CASSSQET. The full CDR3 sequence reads CASSSQETQYF.

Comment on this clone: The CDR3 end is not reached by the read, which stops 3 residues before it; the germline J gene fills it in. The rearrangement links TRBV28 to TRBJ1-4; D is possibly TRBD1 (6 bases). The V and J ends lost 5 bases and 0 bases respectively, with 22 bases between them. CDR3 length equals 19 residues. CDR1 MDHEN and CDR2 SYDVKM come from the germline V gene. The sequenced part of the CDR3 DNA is TGTGCCAGCAGTCCCGGCCGGAGGGGGGGCGAAGCAACTAATGAAAAA. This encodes CASSPGRRGGEATNEK. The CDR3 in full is CASSPGRRGGEATNEKLFF.

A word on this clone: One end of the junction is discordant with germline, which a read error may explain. CDR3 in amino acids: CASSVDWGEKLFF. CDR3 DNA (partial): TGTGCCAGCAGCGTAGACTGGGGCGAAAAG. V and J are TRBV11-2 and TRBJ2-2; TRBD1 might be the D (5 bases). The read ends 3 residues before the CDR3 terminus; that terminus is restored from the germline J gene. Germline CDR1 SGHAT, CDR2 FQNNGV. The CDR3 runs to 13 residues.

The CDR3: CSASGPTGEDNQPQHF. The DNA read from the CDR3 is TGCAGTGCTAGTGGGCCCACAGGGGAGGACAATCAGCCC. The gene calls are TRBV20-1 and TRBJ1-5; 7 bases agree with TRBD1. The CDR3 end is not reached by the read, which stops 3 residues before it; the germline J gene fills it in. The CDR3 sequence is 16 residues long. Trimming at V came to 3 bases and at J to 3 bases, leaving 11 bases not matched to a gene. Germline V lookup: CDR1 DFQATT, CDR2 SNEGSKA (reference sequence).

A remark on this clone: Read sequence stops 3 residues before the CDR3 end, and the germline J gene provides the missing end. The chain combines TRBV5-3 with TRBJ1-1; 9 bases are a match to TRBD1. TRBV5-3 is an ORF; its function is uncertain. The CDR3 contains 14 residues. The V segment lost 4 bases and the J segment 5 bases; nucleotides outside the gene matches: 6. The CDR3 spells CARSGTGGCTEAFF. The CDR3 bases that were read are TGTGCCAGAAGCGGAACAGGGGGCTGTACTGAA.